This TCR beta chain was observed in a study of blood T cell repertoires in COVID-19 (dated by TCRdb to 2020 to 2022). Regarding the study in general: Collaborator samples came from the United States, Italy and Spain and covered acute and convalescent phases of COVID-19. The repertoires were released in a freely available public database intended as a resource for research on the immune response to SARS-CoV-2. Subjects who had been exposed to COVID-19, were actively infected with it, or had recovered from it provided the deeply sampled blood TCRbeta repertoires that made up the dataset. The material from the prospective study consisted of cDNA or gDNA derived from T cells, B-cell-depleted T cells, or PBMCs. The sample metadata nearly always contained a de-identified subject ID, COVID-19 status, age in years and sex. Where available, HLA class I and class II types were taken from metadata supplied by the sample provider and were not determined by assay-based typing. The samples were drawn from two sources: the first 160 participants of the ongoing ImmuneRACE study, and over 1,000 subjects contributed by 6 global collaborators.

This clone was detected only a few times. This clone's antigen is unknown. Qualities for individual bases were not recorded, and no much larger clone is one base off. What the study reported, not specific to this receptor: How much clinical and demographic metadata was included differed by source and by participant, and the metadata was provided uncurated.

The CDR3 spans 15 residues, from the cysteine through the phenylalanine. Only the CDR3 portion is preserved as DNA: 45 bases, with reading frame beginning at the first base. The germline V gene provides CDR1 SGDLS and CDR2 YYNGEE. The V and J ends are trimmed by 0 bases and 10 bases, leaving 14 bases between them. The immunoSEQ Assay, a bias-controlled multiplex PCR, was used to amplify TCRbeta CDR3 regions from genomic DNA. The original pipeline was this. Within the assay, amplification of reference gene primers was used to estimate how many nucleated cells each sample contained. Sequence reads were collapsed and filtered to measure the absolute abundance of every unique TCRbeta CDR3 rearrangement. Productive Simpson clonality was computed per sample as the square root of Simpson's diversity index over productive rearrangements. The immuneACCESS repertoire file appears here via TCRdb, limited to in-frame rearrangements. These files lack a portion of the clones; in checked studies, under half of the deficit traces to unresolved V genes, and the cause of the others is not known. The V and J calls and clone size come from that table; D and trimming were worked out from the DNA. The sample has roughly 380,000 clones on record, about 90% of them singletons. 1% to 1.5% of the sample is in the top ten clones.

Enrolling through a virtual design, the prospective study's participants ranged in age from roughly 18 to 100 years and lived across 20 to 25 United States geographic areas. To assign participants to cohorts, the prospective study relied on clinical history that participants themselves reported in a screening survey and a study questionnaire. Recovered participants in ImmuneRACE Cohort 3 were defined as having two consecutive negative NP/OP PCR tests, clearance from a healthcare professional, or resolution of symptoms. Mobile phlebotomists in the prospective study collected whole blood, serum and a nasopharyngeal or oropharyngeal swab from every participant. Participants in the prospective study had the option to provide additional blood draws and questionnaires over an approximately 2-month period. Prospective study blood samples were shipped either frozen or at room temperature before DNA extraction.

The chain employs TRBV9 and TRBJ1-6; no D gene call is confident. Input material: PBMCs or T cells enriched from blood (not recorded which). This TCR was sampled from a man under 40 who had recovered from COVID-19. The CDR3 has the sequence CASSVVDLGGSPLHF. The nucleotides are TGTGCCAGCAGCGTAGTTGACCTCGGAGGGTCACCCCTCCACTTT.